Presented here are 28 T cell receptor beta chains from one specimen sequenced in a study of CD8+ T cells in alopecia areata. Documented treatment: oral pan-JAK inhibitor, 5-10 mg twice daily. Investigators isolated RNA and reverse transcribed it into cDNA to act as the sequencing template. Assay: immunoSEQ multiplex PCR; the TCRdb copy retains only in-frame clones and omits some. The sample contains 150,000 to 200,000 clones, roughly three fifths of which appear only once. Material: CD4+ T cells sorted from blood, obtained at week 4, from a patient treated with tofacitinib. The receptors here all came from a human donor with alopecia areata.

The rearrangement joins TRBV29-1 to TRBJ2-1, with 8 bases identical to TRBD2. After removal of 4 bases from V and 8 bases from J, the junction contained 13 bases not matched to a gene. The CDR3 runs 15 residues. Germline CDR1 and CDR2: SQVTM and ANQGSEA. The CDR3 DNA sequence: TGCAGCGTTGTAAACCGACTAGCGTCGACATATGAGCAGTTCTTC. Translating it yields CSVVNRLASTYEQFF.

The rearrangement joins TRBV18 to TRBJ1-1, with D possibly matching TRBD1 (6 bases). Between the trimmed V and J ends, which lost 3 bases and 5 bases, there was a span of 10 bases. In germline, CDR1 is KGHSH, CDR2 LQKENI. The CDR3 is 13 amino acids. CDR3 residues: CASSPTGLTEAFF. CDR3 coding DNA: TGTGCCAGCTCACCGACAGGTCTTACTGAAGCTTTCTTT.

The V and J genes are TRBV11-2 and TRBJ2-1, with 9 bases matching TRBD1. Germline CDR1 SGHAT, CDR2 FQNNGV. V lost 1 base to trimming and J lost 4 bases; unmatched junction nucleotides: 2. The CDR3 has 15 amino acids. For the CDR3, the DNA is TGTGCCAGCAGCTTAGGGGACAGGGTATACAATGAGCAGTTCTTC. It codes for CASSLGDRVYNEQFF. Looking up the rest from reference TRBV11-2 and TRBJ2-1 gives the full variable domain: EAGVAQSPRYKIIEKRQSVAFWCNPISGHATLYWYQQILGQGPKLLIQFQNNGVVDDSQLPKDRFSAERLKGVDSTLKIQPAKLEDSAVYLCASSLGDRVYNEQFFGPGTRLTVL.

The sample holds a few counts of this clone. The chain carries TRBV19 and TRBJ2-1; 7 bases match TRBD2. The trim removed 5 bases at V and 8 bases at J, leaving 6 bases unmatched. This CDR3 is 13 amino acids long. From germline, CDR1 is LNHDA and CDR2 SQIVND (reference sequence). The CDR3 DNA follows: TGTGCCAGTAGTGGGGCGGGGGTCGATGAGCAGTTCTTC. It specifies CASSGAGVDEQFF.

The genes are TRBV5-1 and TRBJ1-1; tentative D call: TRBD1 (6 bases). V gave up 4 bases and J gave up 1 base, with 11 bases separating them. CDR3 size: 14 residues. Per germline, CDR1 SGHRS and CDR2 YFSETQ. CDR3 bases: TGCGCCAGCAGCCTTCCGACAGGGAACACTGAAGCTTTCTTT. It is translated as CASSLPTGNTEAFF.

J is TRBJ2-5 and V is TRBV29-1; TRBD2 is a possible D gene (5 bases). This CDR3 spans 12 amino acids. CDR1 is SQVTM and CDR2 is ANQGSEA in the germline V gene. In nucleotides, the CDR3 is TGCACTCTGAGGGAGACACAAGAGACCCAGTACTTC. Amino acid sequence: CTLRETQETQYF.

The rearrangement joins TRBV30 to TRBJ2-6, with a tentative D call TRBD2 (6 bases). CDR1 is GTSNPN and CDR2 is SVGIG in the germline V gene (reference sequence). The CDR3 consists of 22 residues. V lost 0 bases and J 0 bases, leaving 27 bases between the germline ends. The CDR3 sequence: CAWSVRGAGGLLSLSGANVLTF. The CDR3 DNA follows: TGTGCCTGGAGTGTACGCGGGGCCGGTGGGCTCCTCTCTCTCTCTGGGGCCAACGTCCTGACTTTC.

CDR3 sequence (DNA): TGTGCCAGCAGCTTTGAAGTGGATACGCAGTATTTT. It translates to CASSFEVDTQYF. The V gene is TRBV7-2, the J gene TRBJ2-3; unclear D gene. Germline CDR1 is SGHTA and CDR2 is FQGNSA. Trimming pared 3 bases from V and 6 bases from J, leaving 7 bases between. The CDR3 extends over 12 amino acids.

This clone appeared a few times. In nucleotides, the CDR3 is TGTGCCAGCAGCTCAAGCGGGGGGGCCCCAGATACGCAGTATTTT. Translating gives CASSSSGGAPDTQYF. This chain uses TRBV7-6 with TRBJ2-3, with 10 bases fitting TRBD2. The length of the CDR3 is 15 residues. Trimming took 4 bases from V and 4 from J; bases not matched to a gene: 5. From germline, CDR1 is SGHVS and CDR2 FNYEAQ.

The chain carries TRBV7-2 and TRBJ2-5; 7 positions agree with TRBD2. Germline-derived CDR1 and CDR2 are SGHTA and FQGNSA. The CDR3 is 14 residues long. Losses at the gene ends were 5 bases for V and 5 bases for J; bases not matched to a gene: 8. The DNA of the CDR3 is TGTGCCAGCAGCCACGGGGGGAGCGGGGAGACCCAGTACTTC. Amino acids: CASSHGGSGETQYF.

This clone showed up just a few times. This chain connects TRBV15 to TRBJ1-1; unclear D gene. Germline-derived CDR1 and CDR2 are LNHNV and YYDKDF (reference sequence). The CDR3 length is 16 residues. V gave up 0 bases and J gave up 1 base, with 12 bases separating them. Here the CDR3 DNA reads TGTGCCACCAGCAGAGATCGCGGGCACCCGAACACTGAAGCTTTCTTT. Translation: CATSRDRGHPNTEAFF. The variable domain in full, completed from reference TRBV15 and TRBJ1-1, reads DAMVIQNPRYQVTQFGKPVTLSCSQTLNHNVMYWYQQKSSQAPKLLFHYYDKDFNNEADTPDNFQSRRPNTSFCFLDIRSPGLGDTAMYLCATSRDRGHPNTEAFFGQGTRLTVV.

This clone was recorded a few times. The DNA of the CDR3 is TGTGCCAGTCAATACCTTAGAGAAAAACTGTTTTTT. As protein: CASQYLREKLFF. The chain combines TRBV6-5 with TRBJ1-4, with no clear D. Per germline, CDR1 MNHEY and CDR2 SVGAGI. The V gene lost 9 bases and the J gene lost 8 bases, with 13 bases spanning the gap. This CDR3 has 12 amino acids.

This clone has a single count. The V and J genes are TRBV25-1 and TRBJ2-7, with no clear D. Germline assignment: CDR1 MGHDK and CDR2 SYGVNS. CDR3 size: 15 residues. V lost 6 bases, J lost 2 bases, and 17 bases lay in between. CDR3 sequence: CASSPSRIGAYEQYF. The CDR3 bases are TGTGCCAGCAGCCCTTCCAGGATTGGAGCCTACGAGCAGTACTTC.

The chain joins TRBV7-8 to TRBJ2-3; tentatively, D is TRBD1 or TRBD2 (5 bases each). Trimming took 5 bases from V and 0 from J, leaving 18 bases between them. CDR1 SGHVS and CDR2 FQNEAQ come from the germline V gene. There are 17 residues in the CDR3. The CDR3 region is CASSQQPAGDSTDTQYF. The CDR3 DNA sequence: TGTGCCAGCAGCCAACAGCCGGCCGGGGACAGCACAGATACGCAGTATTTT.

V usage is TRBV6-1 and J usage is TRBJ1-2; 8 bases line up with TRBD1. Germline trimming cut 5 bases from V and 4 bases from J; bases unmatched to any gene: 6. Germline V gives CDR1 MNHNS, CDR2 SASEGT. There are 14 residues in the CDR3. CDR3 sequence: CASSFSGQGYGYTF. CDR3 in DNA: TGTGCCAGCAGTTTTTCTGGACAGGGCTATGGCTACACCTTC.

This chain uses TRBV7-9 with TRBJ2-5, with D maybe TRBD2 (6 bases). V lost 3 bases and J 2 bases, leaving 13 bases between the germline ends. The germline V gene encodes CDR1 SEHNR and CDR2 FQNEAQ (reference sequence). The CDR3 runs 15 residues. Here the CDR3 reads CASSFGRGTQETQYF. The CDR3 DNA sequence: TGTGCCAGCAGCTTCGGTCGCGGGACTCAAGAGACCCAGTACTTC.

The chain uses TRBV7-9 and TRBJ2-5; no clear D. Per germline, CDR1 SEHNR and CDR2 FQNEAQ (reference sequence). The CDR3 is 13 amino acids. V lost 3 bases and J lost 5, with 10 bases in between. The CDR3 nucleotides are TGTGCCAGCAGCTTTTCCCCCAGGGAGACCCAGTACTTC. It specifies CASSFSPRETQYF.

The chain is built from TRBV10-3 and TRBJ2-2; D not resolved. CDR1 is ENHRY, CDR2 SYGVKD, per germline. The length of the CDR3 is 13 residues. V lost 4 bases to trimming and J lost 6 bases, with 9 bases between them. The chain's CDR3 is CAISVDGSGELFF. As DNA, the CDR3 is TGTGCCATCAGTGTGGACGGTTCCGGGGAGCTGTTTTTT.

This rearrangement joins TRBV6-5 to TRBJ1-2; tentative D call: TRBD1 (5 bases). Germline V gives CDR1 MNHEY, CDR2 SVGAGI. The V gene lost 4 bases and the J gene lost 4 bases, with 10 bases spanning the gap. This CDR3 is 13 amino acids long. Here the CDR3 DNA reads TGTGCCAGCAGTTCCGGACATACCTATGGCTACACCTTC. Translating it yields CASSSGHTYGYTF.

The chain couples TRBV9 to TRBJ2-7, with D perhaps assigned TRBD1 or TRBD2 (5 bases each). CDR1 is SGDLS and CDR2 is YYNGEE in the germline V gene. Trimming pared 4 bases from V and 4 bases from J, leaving 18 bases between. CDR3 size: 15 residues. CDR3 nucleotides: TGTGCCAGCAGCCCCTCTCCAGGGAGCTCATACGAGCAGTACTTC. Residues: CASSPSPGSSYEQYF.

The rearrangement links TRBV9 to TRBJ2-2, with D unresolved. Germline lookup yields CDR1 SGDLS and CDR2 YYNGEE. The length of the CDR3 is 15 residues. Trimming cost V 7 bases and J 3 bases, with 16 bases left between them. The CDR3 bases are TGTGCCAGCTCCGGGTCTAGTGCGTACACCGGGGAGCTGTTTTTT. Translation gives CASSGSSAYTGELFF.

This clone was seen only a few times. The J gene is TRBJ1-2, the V gene TRBV5-4, with D perhaps TRBD1 (6 bases). CDR3 size: 13 residues. Germline V CDR1 and CDR2: SGHNT, YYREEE (reference sequence). Trimming pared 0 bases from V and 10 bases from J, leaving 13 bases between. CDR3 residues: CASSLDRVGDYTF. For the CDR3, the DNA is TGTGCCAGCAGCTTGGACAGGGTCGGAGACTACACCTTC.

This chain uses TRBV7-2 with TRBJ2-3, with D hard to call. CDR3 length: 14 amino acids. Trimming left V 4 bases short and J 3 bases short, with 11 bases between. Germline lookup yields CDR1 SGHTA and CDR2 FQGNSA. The CDR3 sequence is CASSSLGRTDTQYF. CDR3 sequence (DNA): TGTGCCAGCAGCTCGTTAGGCAGAACAGATACGCAGTATTTT.

The table lists this clone with a few counts. The chain couples TRBV5-1 to TRBJ2-6; 8 nucleotides line up with TRBD1. The germline V gene has CDR1 SGHRS and CDR2 YFSETQ. This CDR3 region has 18 residues. V lost 1 base, J lost 4 bases, and 10 bases stayed unmatched. This CDR3 is CASSLFVTGASGANVLTF. The CDR3 nucleotides are TGCGCCAGCAGCTTGTTTGTGACAGGGGCATCGGGGGCCAACGTCCTGACTTTC.

This chain links TRBV30 with TRBJ1-2; no firm D call. Germline CDR1 reads GTSNPN; CDR2 reads SVGIG (reference sequence). V was trimmed by 0 bases and J by 3 bases, leaving 20 bases between them. The CDR3 sequence is 17 residues long. DNA of the CDR3: TGTGCCTGGAGTGTATTATGGCAGGCTCGGGAGGACTATGGCTACACCTTC. This gives the protein CAWSVLWQAREDYGYTF.

The rearrangement uses TRBV14 and TRBJ2-2, with D maybe TRBD1 (5 bases). This CDR3 is built from 15 residues. V was trimmed by 2 bases and J by 1 base, leaving 8 bases between them. Germline V gene lookup returns CDR1 SGHDN and CDR2 FVKESK. In DNA, the CDR3 is TGTGCCAGCAGCCAAAGACAGATGAACACCGGGGAGCTGTTTTTT. Its translation: CASSQRQMNTGELFF.

In DNA form, the CDR3 reads TGTGCCAGCAGTGGGTATTATGGCTACACCTTC. It specifies CASSGYYGYTF. The V gene is TRBV25-1, the J gene TRBJ1-2; D is ambiguous. The ends were cut back, 4 bases at V and 5 bases at J, with 5 bases in the middle. The CDR3 length is 11 residues. The germline V gene has CDR1 MGHDK and CDR2 SYGVNS.

The rearrangement links TRBV30 to TRBJ1-2; no firm D call. The length of the CDR3 is 11 residues. In germline, CDR1 is GTSNPN, CDR2 SVGIG (reference sequence). Trimming shortened V by 0 bases and J by 13 bases, and 12 bases separated the two germline ends. The CDR3 loop reads CAWSVQRSSTF. The CDR3 DNA reads TGTGCCTGGAGTGTACAACGGTCGAGCACCTTC.